A single sample is the source of the 18 T cell receptor beta chains below, sequenced in a study of T cells in Graves' hyperthyroidism and ophthalmopathy. The CDR3 regions of TCR beta were amplified from RNA transcripts. The HTBI primer set was used in a first-round RT-PCR of the TCR CDR3. Each CDR3 protein is one row after TCRdb ran MiXCR on the multiplex PCR reads. The table shows 150,000 or so distinct CDR3 sequences, with 22% occurring only once. The sample consisted of blood. These receptors were obtained from a woman in her fifties or sixties with Graves' hyperthyroidism that later progressed to Graves' ophthalmopathy.

This clonotype appeared a few times. V and J are TRBV28 and TRBJ1-2, with D tentatively TRBD1 (5 bases). The V and J ends lost 7 bases and 2 bases respectively, with 14 bases between them. The CDR3 is made up of 14 amino acids. Germline V gene sequence: CDR1 MDHEN, CDR2 SYDVKM. Here the CDR3 DNA reads TGTGCCAGCACCGTTGGGGGGGGAAACTATGGCTACACCTTC. It yields the protein CASTVGGGNYGYTF.

This clonotype came up once. The V gene is TRBV7-9, the J gene TRBJ2-1; either TRBD1 or TRBD2 may supply D (5 bases each). CDR1 and CDR2 (germline): SEHNR, FQNEAQ (reference sequence). Trimming took 4 bases from V and 8 from J, leaving 6 bases between them. The CDR3 extends over 11 amino acids. CDR3 coding DNA: TGTGCCAGCAGCTGGGACGATGAGCAGTTCTTC. Translated: CASSWDDEQFF.

There are a few counts of this clonotype. This sequence joins TRBV10-1 and TRBJ2-3; D is possibly TRBD2 (6 bases). The CDR3 covers 14 residues. V was pared by 3 bases and J by 1 base, with 8 bases between. In germline, CDR1 is WNHNN, CDR2 SYGVQD (reference sequence). The CDR3 region is CASSDAGRTDTQYF. CDR3 DNA: TGCGCCAGCAGTGATGCGGGGCGCACAGATACGCAGTATTTT.

The chain couples TRBV2 to TRBJ2-6; D gene uncertain. The V end was cut by 5 bases, the J end by 4 bases, with 12 bases between. Germline V gene sequence: CDR1 SNHLY, CDR2 FYNNEI. This CDR3 is built from 15 residues. CDR3 nucleotides: TGTGCCAGCAGTCTCATGGACGGAGGGGCCAACGTCCTGACTTTC. Translating gives CASSLMDGGANVLTF.

The sample holds many counts of this clonotype. The V and J genes are TRBV7-9 and TRBJ1-2, with unresolved D. V lost 6 bases and J 2 bases, leaving 19 bases between the germline ends. Germline assignment: CDR1 SEHNR and CDR2 FQNEAQ (reference sequence). The CDR3 length is 16 residues. This CDR3 is CASSYPSRQLNYGYTF. Written as DNA, the CDR3 is TGTGCCAGCAGTTACCCCTCACGGCAGCTCAACTATGGCTACACCTTC.

Concerning this clonotype itself: The conserved phenylalanine or tryptophan normally closing the CDR3 is absent here, so this likely arose from a read error. The gene calls are TRBV7-9 and TRBJ2-7; TRBD1 aligns across 7 bases. Germline CDR1 SEHNR, CDR2 FQNEAQ (reference sequence). The CDR3 is made up of 17 amino acids. The chain's CDR3 is CVSSVTPPTGVSYEQYL. In DNA, the CDR3 is TGTGTCAGCAGCGTTACTCCCCCTACAGGGGTCTCCTACGAGCAGTACCTC.

This clonotype was observed many times. The chain has TRBV20-1 and TRBJ1-1; 11 bases fit TRBD1. CDR1 DFQATT and CDR2 SNEGSKA come from the germline V gene (reference sequence). The CDR3 length is 13 residues. The junction had 5 bases not matched to a gene; V was cut back by 5 bases and J by 6 bases. The CDR3 coding sequence is TGCAGTGCTGGACAGGGGGCGCGCGCTGAAGCTTTCTTT. Its translation: CSAGQGARAEAFF.

In its sample, this clonotype was seen many times. The chain joins TRBV29-1 to TRBJ2-5; D might be TRBD1 or TRBD2, each matching 5 bases. The germline V gene has CDR1 SQVTM and CDR2 ANQGSEA. V lost 2 bases, J lost 2 bases, and 12 bases lay in between. The length of the CDR3 is 14 residues. The CDR3 spells CSVEFPGRQETQYF. Written as DNA, the CDR3 is TGCAGCGTTGAATTCCCGGGGCGTCAAGAGACCCAGTACTTC.

This clonotype occurred many times. The J gene is TRBJ2-1, the V gene TRBV11-2, with D unresolved. The CDR3 runs 14 residues. Trimming removed 5 bases at V and 9 bases at J, with 17 bases between. Looked up from germline, CDR1 is SGHAT and CDR2 is FQNNGV. The CDR3 here is CASSPRSPTGEQFF. In DNA, the CDR3 is TGTGCCAGCAGCCCGAGGTCCCCCACCGGTGAGCAGTTCTTC.

This clonotype was seen repeatedly, ten times or more. The CDR3 nucleotides are TGTGCCATCAGTGAAGGGGACAGGGAAACAGATACGCAGTATTTT. It encodes CAISEGDRETDTQYF. V is TRBV10-3 and J is TRBJ2-3; 9 nucleotides align to TRBD1. Germline values: CDR1 ENHRY, CDR2 SYGVKD. The CDR3 sequence is 15 residues long. Germline trimming cut 3 bases from V and 3 bases from J; bases unmatched to any gene: 4.

This clonotype was recorded at least ten times. V gene TRBV6-1 combines with J gene TRBJ1-1; TRBD1 might be the D (6 bases). Trimming stripped 4 bases from V and 5 bases from J, with 17 bases between. Germline V lookup: CDR1 MNHNS, CDR2 SASEGT. The CDR3 is 15 residues long. The CDR3 DNA reads TGTGCCAGCAGTGCCCACAGGGCGGGGGGGACTGAAGCTTTCTTT. Amino acid sequence: CASSAHRAGGTEAFF.

The rearrangement uses TRBV30 and TRBJ2-7, with 7 nucleotides matching TRBD2. The CDR3 is 13 residues long. Germline CDR1 is GTSNPN and CDR2 is SVGIG (reference sequence). The V gene end was trimmed by 1 base and the J gene end by 4 bases; junction bases not matched to a gene: 4. The DNA for the CDR3 is TGTGCCTGGAGTGGGGTGGGGGGGTACGAGCAGTACTTC. Protein: CAWSGVGGYEQYF.

This clonotype appeared many times. J is TRBJ2-3 and V is TRBV6-5; 7 bases are a match to TRBD2. Per the germline V gene, CDR1 is MNHEY and CDR2 is SVGAGI. The CDR3 consists of 17 residues. The ends lost 2 bases at V and 7 bases at J; junction bases unmatched: 15. The CDR3 DNA is TGTGCCAGCAGTTACGGGGGAATGGGGAGGGGCCCAAATACGCAGTATTTT. This gives the protein CASSYGGMGRGPNTQYF.

The sample holds one count of this clonotype. This chain links TRBV28 with TRBJ2-5; D perhaps matches TRBD2 (5 bases). CDR1 and CDR2 from the germline V gene are MDHEN and SYDVKM. This CDR3 comprises 14 residues. V lost 3 bases to trimming and J lost 1 base, with 9 bases between them. CDR3 nucleotides: TGTGCCAGCAGTTTGGGTGGGAGCCAAGAGACCCAGTACTTC. It specifies CASSLGGSQETQYF.

The chain recombines TRBV19 with TRBJ1-1; D may be TRBD1 (5 bases). CDR3 size: 15 residues. Germline CDR1 is LNHDA and CDR2 is SQIVND (reference sequence). V was trimmed by 3 bases and J by 1 base, leaving 12 bases between them. The CDR3 loop is CASSMSRGTNTEAFF. The CDR3 DNA is TGTGCCAGTAGTATGAGTCGAGGGACGAACACTGAAGCTTTCTTT.

This clonotype was found many times. The CDR3 here is CASSWFAGGFQYF. DNA for the CDR3: TGTGCCAGCAGTTGGTTCGCCGGAGGGTTCCAGTACTTC. V is TRBV28 and J is TRBJ2-5; a weak D match, TRBD2 (6 bases). Germline loops: CDR1 MDHEN, CDR2 SYDVKM. This CDR3 region has 13 residues. V was pared by 4 bases and J by 10 bases, with 16 bases between.

The chain links TRBV6-2 or TRBV6-3 to TRBJ2-2; 9 nucleotides align to TRBD1. The CDR3 length is 15 residues. The V gene end was trimmed by 5 bases and the J gene end by 9 bases; junction bases not matched to a gene: 10. Germline-derived CDR1 and CDR2 are MNHEY and SVGEGT. CDR3 nucleotides: TGTGCCAGCAGTGCCAACAGGGGGCGGGCCAGGGAGCTGTTTTTT. This translates into CASSANRGRARELFF.

This clonotype was detected only a few times. The CDR3 DNA reads as TGTGCCACCGAAGGACAGGACAATCAGCCCCAGCATTTT. This sequence encodes CATEGQDNQPQHF. The J gene is TRBJ1-5, the V gene TRBV24-1, with 7 bases that match TRBD1. This CDR3 region has 13 residues. Looked up from germline, CDR1 is KGHDR and CDR2 is SFDVKD. The ends lost 9 bases at V and 3 bases at J; junction bases unmatched: 4.